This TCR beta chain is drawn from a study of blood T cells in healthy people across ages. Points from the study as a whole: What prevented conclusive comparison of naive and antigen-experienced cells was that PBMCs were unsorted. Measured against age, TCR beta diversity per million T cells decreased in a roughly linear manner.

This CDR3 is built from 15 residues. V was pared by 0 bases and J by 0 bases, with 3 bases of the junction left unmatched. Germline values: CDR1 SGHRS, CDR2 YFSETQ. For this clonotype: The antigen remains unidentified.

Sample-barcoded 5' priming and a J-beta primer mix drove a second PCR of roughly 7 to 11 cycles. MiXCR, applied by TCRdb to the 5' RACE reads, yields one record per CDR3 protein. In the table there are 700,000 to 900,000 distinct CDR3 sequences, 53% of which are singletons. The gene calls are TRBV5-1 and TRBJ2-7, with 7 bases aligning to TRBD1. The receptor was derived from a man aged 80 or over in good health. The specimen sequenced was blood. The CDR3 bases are TGCGCCAGCAGCTTGGCCGGGGACAGCTCCTACGAGCAGTACTTC. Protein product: CASSLAGDSSYEQYF.